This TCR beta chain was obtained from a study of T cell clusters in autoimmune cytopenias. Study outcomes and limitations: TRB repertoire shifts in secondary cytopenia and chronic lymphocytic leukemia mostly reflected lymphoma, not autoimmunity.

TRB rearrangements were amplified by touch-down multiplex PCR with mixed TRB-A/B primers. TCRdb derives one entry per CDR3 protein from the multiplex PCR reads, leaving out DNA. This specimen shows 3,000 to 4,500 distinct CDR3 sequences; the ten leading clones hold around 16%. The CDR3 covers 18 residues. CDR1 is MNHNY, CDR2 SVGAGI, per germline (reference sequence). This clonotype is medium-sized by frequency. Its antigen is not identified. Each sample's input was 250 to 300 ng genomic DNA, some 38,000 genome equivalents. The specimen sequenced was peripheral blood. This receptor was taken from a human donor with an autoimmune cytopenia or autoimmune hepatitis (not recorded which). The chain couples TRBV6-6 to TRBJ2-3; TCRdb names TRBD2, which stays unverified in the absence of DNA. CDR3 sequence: CASSYAQTSGGALDTQYF.